Following are 27 T cell receptor beta chains from one sample sequenced in a study of glioma-infiltrating T cells. Using RNA template, CDR3s of TCR alpha and beta were amplified with iRepertoire arm-PCR. MiXCR, run by TCRdb on the multiplex PCR reads, gives a single entry per CDR3 protein. Of around 180,000 distinct CDR3 sequences listed, around 40% are singletons. The sequenced sample was glioma tissue, nonneoplastic brain tissue, or PBMCs (not recorded which). All receptors come from a human donor with low-grade glioma or glioblastoma, undergoing nonglioma brain surgery, or in good health (not recorded which).

This clonotype was counted between two and nine times. The chain has TRBV4-1 and TRBJ1-2, with D possibly being TRBD1 (5 bases). V dropped 2 bases and J dropped 2 bases, with 12 bases sitting between them. Germline-derived CDR1 and CDR2 are MGHRA and YSYEKL. This CDR3 has 15 amino acids. Written as DNA, the CDR3 is TGCGCCAGCAGCCAACTGTCCGGGGACAACTATGGCTACACCTTC. Its protein product is CASSQLSGDNYGYTF.

This clonotype was seen many times. V is TRBV28 and J is TRBJ2-3; D gene uncertain. The V end lost 6 bases, the J end lost 3 bases, and 13 bases lay between the germline ends. The CDR3 spans 14 residues. Germline V CDR1 and CDR2: MDHEN, SYDVKM. The CDR3: CASRSGGETDTQYF. The CDR3 nucleotides read TGTGCCAGCAGGTCCGGCGGTGAGACAGATACGCAGTATTTT.

This clonotype was counted ten times or more. The chain has TRBV7-2 and TRBJ1-5, with 9 bases aligning to TRBD1. The V segment lost 3 bases and the J segment 6 bases; nucleotides outside the gene matches: 9. The CDR3 runs 16 residues. Per the germline V gene, CDR1 is SGHTA and CDR2 is FQGNSA. CDR3 nucleotide sequence: TGTGCCAGCAGCTTCGCGGGACAGGGTTTAACTCAGCCCCAGCATTTT. It specifies CASSFAGQGLTQPQHF.

This clonotype was counted between two and nine times. The chain carries TRBV12-3 or TRBV12-4 and TRBJ2-3; no definite D call. The CDR3 is 13 residues long. V was cut by 3 bases and J by 5 bases, with 9 bases left in between. CDR3 coding DNA: TGTGCCAGCAGTTTTGCGGCAAGAGATACGCAGTATTTT. Amino acids: CASSFAARDTQYF.

Ten or more counts support this clonotype. The rearrangement links TRBV3-1 to TRBJ1-4, with a weak D call TRBD1 (5 bases). The CDR3 spans 14 residues. Looked up from germline, CDR1 is LGHDT and CDR2 is YNNKEL (reference sequence). Trimming shortened V by 5 bases and J by 4 bases, and 11 bases separated the two germline ends. The CDR3 DNA reads TGTGCCAGCAGCTACCAGGGAAGTAATGAAAAACTGTTTTTT. Translating it yields CASSYQGSNEKLFF.

CDR3 protein: CASSIDARAVYGYTF. Written as DNA, the CDR3 is TGTGCCAGTAGTATAGACGCCAGGGCGGTCTATGGCTACACCTTC. This sequence joins TRBV19 and TRBJ1-2; TRBD1 is a possible D gene (5 bases). Germline CDR1 LNHDA, CDR2 SQIVND (reference sequence). CDR3 length: 15 residues. V lost 0 bases and J lost 4, with 12 bases in between.

Points on this clonotype: A much larger clone sits a single nucleotide away, making a read error possible. The J gene is TRBJ2-3, the V gene TRBV2; D not certain. The V gene's germline CDR1 is SNHLY and CDR2 FYNNEI. The CDR3 sequence is 13 residues long. CDR3 coding DNA: TGTGCCAGCGTTTTGGGAAGCAAAGATACGCAGTATTTT. This translates into CASVLGSKDTQYF. Drawing the rest from reference TRBV2 and TRBJ2-3, the complete variable domain is EPEVTQTPSHQVTQMGQEVILRCVPISNHLYFYWYRQILGQKVEFLVSFYNNEISEKSEIFDDQFSVERPDGSNFTLKIRSTKLEDSAMYFCASVLGSKDTQYFGPGTRLTVL.

Details on this clonotype: A junction boundary mismatches the germline segment, possibly from a read error. This sequence joins TRBV10-3 and TRBJ1-5, with D possibly being TRBD1 (5 bases). This CDR3 is built from 18 residues. The germline CDR1 and CDR2 sequences are ENHRY and SYGVKD. The CDR3 loop is CSISRGHGGLASNQPQHF. The CDR3, as DNA: TGTTCCATCAGCCGTGGACATGGGGGATTAGCAAGCAATCAGCCCCAGCATTTT.

This clonotype was detected a few times. V usage is TRBV4-1 and J usage is TRBJ2-7, with 11 bases lining up with TRBD2. CDR3 length equals 17 residues. Trimming cost V 6 bases and J 6 bases; bases outside gene matches: 16. CDR1 is MGHRA, CDR2 YSYEKL, per germline. For the CDR3, the DNA is TGCGCCAGCAGGGTCGGACTAGCGGGCGTGGCAGGGGGCGAGCAGTACTTC. Its translation: CASRVGLAGVAGGEQYF.

A few counts support this clonotype. CDR3 coding DNA: TGTGCCAGCAGCTTATCAGGCGGAACTAGCACAGATACGCAGTATTTT. This encodes CASSLSGGTSTDTQYF. This rearrangement joins TRBV7-9 to TRBJ2-3; the D is unclear. Per the germline V gene, CDR1 is SEHNR and CDR2 is FQNEAQ (reference sequence). The V gene lost 2 bases and the J gene lost 0 bases, with 12 bases spanning the gap. The length of the CDR3 is 16 residues.

The chain is built from TRBV7-2 and TRBJ2-1, with D perhaps assigned TRBD1 or TRBD2 (5 bases each). Germline V gene lookup returns CDR1 SGHTA and CDR2 FQGNSA. With 5 bases removed from V and 7 bases from J, the gap between germline ends came to 18 bases. The CDR3 is 15 residues long. CDR3 region: CASSQMGERGNEQFF. CDR3 nucleotide sequence: TGTGCCAGCAGCCAGATGGGGGAGAGGGGAAATGAGCAGTTCTTC. The complete variable domain, with remaining parts taken from reference TRBV7-2 and TRBJ2-1, reads GAGVSQSPSNKVTEKGKDVELRCDPISGHTALYWYRQSLGQGLEFLIYFQGNSAPDKSGLPSDRFSAERTGGSVSTLTIQRTQQEDSAVYLCASSQMGERGNEQFFGPGTRLTVL.

Turning to this clonotype: A much larger clone sits a single nucleotide away, making a read error possible. The CDR3 DNA is TGTGCCAGCAGCTCTGCGGATACGCGGTATTTT. Amino acids: CASSSADTRYF. The chain recombines TRBV7-9 with TRBJ2-3; no firm D call. The CDR3 has 11 residues. The germline CDR1 and CDR2 sequences are SEHNR and FQNEAQ (reference sequence).

As regards this clonotype: This may arise from a read error, as a much more abundant clone is one base away. The CDR3 ends on some other residue instead of the conserved phenylalanine or tryptophan, so this is likely a read error. The V and J genes are TRBV7-2 and TRBJ2-1; D perhaps matches TRBD2 (6 bases). This CDR3 is 16 amino acids long. Between the trimmed V and J ends, which lost 4 bases and 2 bases, there was a span of 15 bases. Per the germline V gene, CDR1 is SGHTA and CDR2 is FQGNSA. The CDR3 protein is CASSSDSGGAYNEQFL. CDR3 in DNA: TGTGCCAGCAGCTCCGATAGCGGAGGGGCCTACAATGAGCAGTTCCTC.

This clonotype occurred many times. V is TRBV15 and J is TRBJ2-7; D tentatively reads TRBD1 or TRBD2 (5 bases each). V lost 4 bases, J lost 2 bases, and 12 bases lay in between. CDR3 size: 14 residues. Germline CDR1 and CDR2: LNHNV and YYDKDF (reference sequence). CDR3 sequence reads: CATSNRDGAYEQYF. For the CDR3, the DNA is TGTGCCACCAGCAACCGGGACGGAGCCTACGAGCAGTACTTC.

The chain couples TRBV5-1 to TRBJ2-1; D not resolved. The CDR3 extends over 13 amino acids. V lost 1 base and J 9 bases, leaving 11 bases between the germline ends. The V gene's germline CDR1 is SGHRS and CDR2 YFSETQ. Here the CDR3 reads CASSLNVAGEQFF. In DNA, the CDR3 is TGCGCCAGCAGCTTGAATGTGGCTGGTGAGCAGTTCTTC.

Comment on this clonotype: A junction boundary mismatches the germline segment, possibly from a read error. The rearrangement joins TRBV5-4 to TRBJ1-1; unclear D gene. Germline V gene data show CDR1 as SGHNT and CDR2 as YYREEE (reference sequence). The CDR3 covers 14 residues. CDR3 residues: CASSLVEFGSEDFF. The CDR3 bases are TGTGCCAGCAGCTTGGTGGAATTCGGGTCGGAAGATTTCTTT.

This clonotype was counted ten times or more. V usage is TRBV20-1 and J usage is TRBJ2-3, with TRBD2 identical over 12 bases. The CDR3 loop spans 17 amino acids. The J segment lost 0 bases and the V segment lost 5 bases, leaving 9 bases of the junction unmatched. Germline CDR1 reads DFQATT; CDR2 reads SNEGSKA (reference sequence). The CDR3 region has the DNA TGCAGTGCTTTAGAATGGACTAGCGGGGCTAGCACAGATACGCAGTATTTT. Protein sequence: CSALEWTSGASTDTQYF.

In the case of this clonotype: Just one base apart from a much larger clone, this may be a read error. The rearrangement joins TRBV28 to TRBJ2-5; 10 bases match TRBD2. From germline, CDR1 is MDHEN and CDR2 SYDVKM. Trimming took 4 bases from V and 1 from J; bases not matched to a gene: 12. The CDR3 sequence is 18 residues long. This CDR3 reads CASSSGAYWTSGQETQYF. The CDR3 region has the DNA TGTGCCAGCAGTTCCGGAGCCTATTGGACTAGCGGCCAAGAGACCCAGTACTTC.

For this clonotype: Germline is not matched at one junction end, which may reflect a read error. The rearrangement joins TRBV18 to TRBJ1-5; possible D gene TRBD1, 6 bases. This CDR3 comprises 14 residues. Per the germline V gene, CDR1 is KGHSH and CDR2 is LQKENI. In DNA, the CDR3 is TGTGCCAGCTCGCCTATACAGGGTAAGCAGCCCGAGCATTTT. It specifies CASSPIQGKQPEHF.

A few counts support this clonotype. The chain has TRBV19 and TRBJ2-1; weak D call: TRBD1 (6 bases). Deletions cut 7 bases from V and 8 bases from J, with 18 bases between. Germline V lookup: CDR1 LNHDA, CDR2 SQIVND (reference sequence). The CDR3 spans 14 residues. The CDR3 loop reads CASKGHRFKDEQFF. In DNA, the CDR3 is TGTGCCAGTAAGGGACACCGGTTTAAGGATGAGCAGTTCTTC. The full variable domain, completed using reference TRBV19 and TRBJ2-1, is DGGITQSPKYLFRKEGQNVTLSCEQNLNHDAMYWYRQDPGQGLRLIYYSQIVNDFQKGDIAEGYSVSREKKESFPLTVTSAQKNPTAFYLCASKGHRFKDEQFFGPGTRLTVL.

Remarks on this clonotype: A much larger clone differs by one base, so this may be a read error. This chain connects TRBV20-1 to TRBJ2-7, with D uncertain. Trimming shortened V by 3 bases and J by 0 bases, and 12 bases separated the two germline ends. Germline V gene sequence: CDR1 DFQATT, CDR2 SNEGSKA (reference sequence). CDR3 length equals 14 residues. CDR3 in DNA: TGCAGTGCTAGGGTGCAGTCCACCTCCTACGAGCAGTACTTC. Amino acids: CSARVQSTSYEQYF.

Worth noting for this clonotype: Relative to the germline gene, one junction end is altered; a read error may explain this. The chain combines TRBV28 with TRBJ2-5; 7 bases align to TRBD2. This CDR3 has 15 amino acids. Germline values: CDR1 MDHEN, CDR2 SYDVKM. CDR3 bases: TGTGCCAGCAGTGAGGCTAGCGGCCGCCAAGAGACCGAGTACTTC. Its protein product is CASSEASGRQETEYF.

There are a few counts of this clonotype. A clone one base away is much larger, so this may be a read error. The rearrangement joins TRBV20-1 to TRBJ1-2, with D perhaps matching TRBD1 (5 bases). CDR1 is DFQATT, CDR2 SNEGSKA, per germline (reference sequence). Trimming stripped 7 bases from V and 3 bases from J, with 21 bases between. This CDR3 region has 15 residues. The CDR3 coding sequence is TGCAGTGTTAATCTCAACGCAGGGTCTCACTATGGCTACACCTTC. Residues: CSVNLNAGSHYGYTF.

The rearrangement joins TRBV28 to TRBJ2-3; 7 positions match TRBD1. This CDR3 contains 17 residues. V dropped 3 bases and J dropped 2; count of bases not matched to a gene: 11. Germline V gene data show CDR1 as MDHEN and CDR2 as SYDVKM. The CDR3 region is CASSFIGSGGLTDTQYF. DNA of the CDR3: TGTGCCAGCAGTTTTATCGGCTCAGGGGGTCTCACAGATACGCAGTATTTT.

Many counts were recorded for this clonotype. The chain combines TRBV3-1 with TRBJ1-1; D not certain. The CDR3 is 12 residues long. Germline V CDR1 and CDR2: LGHDT, YNNKEL (reference sequence). Trimming removed 1 base at V and 3 bases at J, with 3 bases between. This chain's CDR3 is CASSQVHTEAFF. The CDR3 nucleotides read TGTGCCAGCAGCCAAGTCCACACTGAAGCTTTCTTT.

Of note for this clonotype: The conserved final phenylalanine or tryptophan is absent from the CDR3, which likely points to a read error. The chain links TRBV20-1 to TRBJ2-7; 11 positions agree with TRBD2. V was pared by 6 bases and J by 5 bases, with 12 bases of the junction left unmatched. Germline CDR1 reads DFQATT; CDR2 reads SNEGSKA (reference sequence). The CDR3 contains 15 residues. CDR3 sequence: CSAPSPSGRYHEQYL. The DNA for the CDR3 is TGCAGTGCCCCCAGCCCTAGCGGGAGGTACCACGAGCAGTACCTC.

This clonotype was counted ten times or more. The chain joins TRBV20-1 to TRBJ2-7; 10 bases line up with TRBD2. The trim removed 2 bases at V and 4 bases at J, leaving 5 bases unmatched. The CDR3 runs 14 residues. The germline V gene encodes CDR1 DFQATT and CDR2 SNEGSKA (reference sequence). The CDR3 region is CSARLAGASYEQYF. The DNA of the CDR3 is TGCAGTGCTAGACTAGCGGGGGCTTCGTACGAGCAGTACTTC.